This TCR beta chain stems from a study of T cells in Graves' hyperthyroidism and ophthalmopathy. Study findings and constraints: Stable hyperthyroidism was told apart from ophthalmopathy by a model built on 13 V-J features.

To note about this clonotype: The antigen remains undetermined.

TCR beta CDR3 regions were amplified from RNA transcripts. Carried out on the TCR CDR3, a first-round RT-PCR used the HTBI primer set. TCRdb re-called the multiplex PCR reads with MiXCR, one entry per CDR3 protein. Altogether over 250,000 distinct CDR3 sequences are present, roughly 15% being singletons, with the ten largest covering approximately 35%. Germline lookup yields CDR1 SGHDN and CDR2 FVKESK. The CDR3 covers 18 residues. The ends lost 3 bases at V and 1 base at J; junction bases unmatched: 10. An approximately 10 ml volume of fresh peripheral blood provided the PBMCs. Sequenced material: blood. The chain recombines TRBV14 with TRBJ1-2; 11 bases map to TRBD1. This receptor was identified in a woman aged 40-49 years with Graves' ophthalmopathy. This CDR3 is CASSQMDRGRRRNYGYTF. For the CDR3, the DNA is TGTGCCAGCAGCCAGATGGACAGGGGGCGAAGACGTAACTATGGCTACACCTTC.